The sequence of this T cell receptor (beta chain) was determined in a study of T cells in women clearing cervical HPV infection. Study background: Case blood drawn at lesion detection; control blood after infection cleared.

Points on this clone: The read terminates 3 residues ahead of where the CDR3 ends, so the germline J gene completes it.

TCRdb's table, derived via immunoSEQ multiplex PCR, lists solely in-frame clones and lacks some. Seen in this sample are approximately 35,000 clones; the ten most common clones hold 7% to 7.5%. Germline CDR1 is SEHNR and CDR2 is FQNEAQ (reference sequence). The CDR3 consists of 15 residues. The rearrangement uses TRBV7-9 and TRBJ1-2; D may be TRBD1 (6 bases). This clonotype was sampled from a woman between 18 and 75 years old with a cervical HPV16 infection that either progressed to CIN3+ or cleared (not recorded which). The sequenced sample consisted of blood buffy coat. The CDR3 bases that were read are TGTGCCAGCAGCTGGGACAAACACGCGCCAGATACC. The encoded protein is CASSWDKHAPDT. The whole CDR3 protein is CASSWDKHAPDTYTF.